This passage covers 28 T cell receptor beta chains from one sample sequenced in a study of shared clonotypes between healthy human individuals. Sequencing was performed with immunoSEQ multiplex PCR; in TCRdb, only in-frame clones are kept and a portion is missing. In the table there are approximately 320,000 clones, around 86% of which are singletons. Sequencing was carried out using memory CD8+ T cells sorted from blood. Subset described: CD45RO+ cells pooled with CCR7-negative TemRA cells. Receptors originate from a man younger than 35 in good health.

Only a few counts were recorded for this clone. This chain joins TRBV29-1 and TRBJ1-2; no reliable D call. Trimming removed 4 bases at V and 6 bases at J, with 9 bases between. This CDR3 contains 11 residues. Germline V CDR1 and CDR2: SQVTM, ANQGSEA. CDR3 loop: CSVVAMDGYTF. The CDR3 DNA reads TGCAGCGTTGTGGCAATGGATGGCTACACCTTC.

CDR3 DNA sequence: TGTGCCAGCAGTTACGACCGTTACGAGCAGTACTTC. This encodes CASSYDRYEQYF. This chain uses TRBV6-6 with TRBJ2-7; D is unclear. Germline CDR1 and CDR2: MNHNY and SVGAGI (reference sequence). CDR3 length: 12 amino acids. The V gene lost 2 bases and the J gene lost 4 bases, with 6 bases spanning the gap.

This clone was detected many times. This rearrangement joins TRBV7-2 to TRBJ2-3; 8 nucleotides agree with TRBD2. In germline, CDR1 is SGHTA, CDR2 FQGNSA. The CDR3 runs 14 residues. The V and J ends lost 3 bases and 4 bases, in that order; junction bases with no gene match: 3. CDR3 nucleotides: TGTGCCAGCAGCTTCGCTAGCGGGTCAGATACGCAGTATTTT. Amino acids: CASSFASGSDTQYF.

This chain joins TRBV29-1 and TRBJ2-7; TRBD1 or TRBD2 may be the D gene (5 bases each). The CDR3 has 13 residues. Trimming left V 5 bases short and J 3 bases short, with 14 bases between. CDR1 and CDR2 (germline): SQVTM, ANQGSEA. CDR3 DNA: TGCAGCGTTCTCGGGCATGGGGGCTACGAGCAGTACTTC. Translating it yields CSVLGHGGYEQYF.

The chain uses TRBV7-2 and TRBJ2-7; the D gene could be TRBD1 or TRBD2 (6 bases each). This CDR3 spans 15 amino acids. V dropped 5 bases and J dropped 3 bases, with 17 bases sitting between them. The germline CDR1 and CDR2 sequences are SGHTA and FQGNSA. In nucleotides, the CDR3 is TGTGCCAGCAGCCCCGTTCGGGGGCCTCTCTACGAGCAGTACTTC. Its protein is CASSPVRGPLYEQYF.

The V gene is TRBV9, the J gene TRBJ1-1; D uncertain. Trimming removed 0 bases at V and 4 bases at J, with 10 bases between. Per germline, CDR1 SGDLS and CDR2 YYNGEE. CDR3 size: 14 residues. Here the CDR3 reads CASSVGGSGTEAFF. In nucleotides, the CDR3 is TGTGCCAGCAGCGTAGGGGGTTCGGGCACTGAAGCTTTCTTT.

The chain has TRBV11-2 and TRBJ2-7, with D perhaps given as TRBD1 or TRBD2 (5 bases each). Germline CDR1 reads SGHAT; CDR2 reads FQNNGV. The CDR3 has 14 residues. V lost 1 base and J 3 bases, leaving 10 bases between the germline ends. This chain's CDR3 is CASSLVGGIYEQYF. The CDR3 coding sequence is TGTGCCAGCAGCTTAGTTGGGGGAATCTACGAGCAGTACTTC. The complete variable domain, with remaining parts taken from reference TRBV11-2 and TRBJ2-7, reads EAGVAQSPRYKIIEKRQSVAFWCNPISGHATLYWYQQILGQGPKLLIQFQNNGVVDDSQLPKDRFSAERLKGVDSTLKIQPAKLEDSAVYLCASSLVGGIYEQYFGPGTRLTVT.

Regarding this clone: Other DNA sequences in the sample encode the same CDR3. The chain recombines TRBV5-1 with TRBJ2-7; 8 nucleotides align to TRBD1. V dropped 0 bases and J dropped 0; count of bases not matched to a gene: 2. CDR3 length: 15 amino acids. The germline V gene encodes CDR1 SGHRS and CDR2 YFSETQ. CDR3 sequence (DNA): TGCGCCAGCAGCTTGGGACAGGGGCTCTCCTACGAGCAGTACTTC. Its translation is CASSLGQGLSYEQYF.

The chain couples TRBV5-6 to TRBJ1-6, with a tentative D call TRBD1 (6 bases). Trimming took 0 bases from V and 11 from J, leaving 15 bases between them. Germline CDR1 and CDR2: SGHDT and YYEEEE. The CDR3 is made up of 15 amino acids. The CDR3 protein is CASSLGAGDITPLHF. DNA of the CDR3: TGTGCCAGCAGCTTGGGGGCAGGGGATATTACACCCCTCCACTTT.

The chain couples TRBV27 to TRBJ1-5; no clear D gene. The CDR3 spans 14 residues. The V end lost 5 bases, the J end lost 7 bases, and 15 bases lay between the germline ends. Germline lookup yields CDR1 MNHEY and CDR2 SMNVEV (reference sequence). CDR3 amino acids: CASSPLTTQQPQHF. CDR3 nucleotides: TGTGCCAGCAGTCCATTGACAACGCAACAGCCCCAGCATTTT.

This clone was seen just once. The rearrangement uses TRBV27 and TRBJ2-7; 14 bases fit TRBD2. Germline-derived CDR1 and CDR2 are MNHEY and SMNVEV (reference sequence). This CDR3 contains 22 residues. With 7 bases clipped from V and 0 bases from J, the junction kept 23 bases outside the gene matches. The CDR3 here is CASNFTTQTPGLAGDHSYEQYF. CDR3 DNA: TGTGCCAGCAACTTCACGACCCAGACCCCGGGACTAGCGGGAGACCACTCCTACGAGCAGTACTTC.

The J gene is TRBJ2-1, the V gene TRBV7-9; D unresolved. V lost 3 bases and J lost 3, with 6 bases in between. Germline loops: CDR1 SEHNR, CDR2 FQNEAQ (reference sequence). The CDR3 contains 13 residues. CDR3 coding DNA: TGTGCCAGCAGCTTTTATTACTACAATGAGCAGTTCTTC. Encoded protein: CASSFYYYNEQFF.

The CDR3 region is CASSPGTGIFEQYF. The CDR3 DNA reads TGTGCCAGCAGCCCCGGGACAGGGATCTTCGAGCAGTACTTC. The chain links TRBV5-6 to TRBJ2-7; 9 nucleotides line up with TRBD1. The germline V gene has CDR1 SGHDT and CDR2 YYEEEE. CDR3 size: 14 residues. V gave up 4 bases and J gave up 6 bases; unmatched junction bases: 8.

The chain links TRBV4-1 to TRBJ2-6; D gene uncertain. The CDR3 extends over 16 amino acids. Germline V lookup: CDR1 MGHRA, CDR2 YSYEKL. Trimming shortened V by 1 base and J by 0 bases, and 7 bases separated the two germline ends. This chain's CDR3 is CASSQVTSSGANVLTF. CDR3 bases: TGCGCCAGCAGCCAAGTAACCTCCTCTGGGGCCAACGTCCTGACTTTC.

This chain joins TRBV11-1 and TRBJ2-7; 11 bases match TRBD1. J lost 0 bases, V lost 3 bases, and 1 base had no gene match. This CDR3 has 15 residues. Germline lookup yields CDR1 SGHAT and CDR2 FQDESV (reference sequence). Here the CDR3 DNA reads TGTGCCAGCAGCTTTGGGACAGGGGGCTCCTACGAGCAGTACTTC. This translates into CASSFGTGGSYEQYF.

In regard to this clone: This sample also contains other DNA sequences that code for the same CDR3. V and J are TRBV20-1 and TRBJ2-2; D gene ambiguous. There are 11 residues in the CDR3. The V end lost 1 base, the J end lost 6 bases, and 3 bases lay between the germline ends. Germline V gene lookup returns CDR1 DFQATT and CDR2 SNEGSKA (reference sequence). The CDR3 nucleotides read TGCAGTGCTAGAGGGGCCGGGGAGCTGTTTTTT. It specifies CSARGAGELFF.

This sequence joins TRBV7-2 and TRBJ2-7; 8 nucleotides match TRBD2. The V and J ends lost 5 bases and 4 bases, in that order; junction bases with no gene match: 7. The CDR3 consists of 14 residues. Looked up from germline, CDR1 is SGHTA and CDR2 is FQGNSA. The CDR3 region has the DNA TGTGCCAGCAGCCCATTCGGGAGGGATTACGAGCAGTACTTC. This translates into CASSPFGRDYEQYF.

The V gene is TRBV6-6, the J gene TRBJ2-7, with 8 positions matching TRBD2. The germline V gene has CDR1 MNHNY and CDR2 SVGAGI (reference sequence). Trimming cost V 4 bases and J 0 bases; bases outside gene matches: 5. This CDR3 is built from 15 residues. CDR3 loop: CASSWGAGDSYEQYF. In DNA, the CDR3 is TGTGCCAGCAGTTGGGGAGCGGGAGACTCCTACGAGCAGTACTTC.

The chain carries TRBV7-6 and TRBJ2-7, with D perhaps matching TRBD2 (6 bases). Looked up from germline, CDR1 is SGHVS and CDR2 is FNYEAQ. The CDR3 has 14 residues. Trimming took 2 bases from V and 5 from J, leaving 13 bases between them. The CDR3 coding sequence is TGTGCCAGCAGCTTATTGACGGGAGTTGACGAGCAGTACTTC. Residues: CASSLLTGVDEQYF.

The sample holds many counts of this clone. In DNA, the CDR3 is TGTGCCAGCAGCCAAGACAGGACGAGCGAGCAGTACTTC. Translated: CASSQDRTSEQYF. The gene calls are TRBV16 and TRBJ2-7, with D tentatively TRBD1 (6 bases). This CDR3 region has 13 residues. Between the trimmed V and J ends, which lost 2 bases and 6 bases, there was a span of 11 bases. From germline, CDR1 is KGHSY and CDR2 FQNENV. Filled out from reference TRBV16 and TRBJ2-7, the complete variable domain reads GEEVAQTPKHLVRGEGQKAKLYCAPIKGHSYVFWYQQVLKNEFKFLISFQNENVFDETGMPKERFSAKCLPNSPCSLEIQATKLEDSAVYFCASSQDRTSEQYFGPGTRLTVT.

J is TRBJ2-3 and V is TRBV28, with 7 bases fitting TRBD1. Trimming at V came to 2 bases and at J to 3 bases, leaving 14 bases not matched to a gene. CDR3 length equals 18 residues. The germline CDR1 and CDR2 sequences are MDHEN and SYDVKM. The CDR3 nucleotides are TGTGCCAGCAGTTTAGAGGGACCAGGGGGTTATAGGACAGATACGCAGTATTTT. Encoded protein: CASSLEGPGGYRTDTQYF.

This chain uses TRBV11-2 with TRBJ1-1; no reliable D call. The CDR3 covers 12 residues. CDR1 and CDR2 (germline): SGHAT, FQNNGV. The V gene lost 5 bases and the J gene lost 4 bases, with 8 bases spanning the gap. CDR3 residues: CASSPMGTEAFF. In DNA form, the CDR3 reads TGTGCCAGCAGCCCCATGGGCACTGAAGCTTTCTTT.

Of note for this clone: The junction differs from germline at one of its ends, possibly a read error. This chain joins TRBV6-1 and TRBJ1-5, with a possible D match to TRBD1 (6 bases). The CDR3 totals 15 residues. CDR1 MNHNS and CDR2 SASEGT come from the germline V gene. The CDR3 protein is CASREGTSSNQPQHF. In DNA, the CDR3 is TGTGCCAGCAGGGAAGGGACATCTAGCAATCAGCCCCAGCATTTT.

This clone came up once. This chain uses TRBV7-9 with TRBJ1-4; TRBD1 is a possible D gene (5 bases). The CDR3 runs 15 residues. Germline-derived CDR1 and CDR2 are SEHNR and FQNEAQ (reference sequence). The ends were cut back, 4 bases at V and 6 bases at J, with 15 bases in the middle. In nucleotides, the CDR3 is TGTGCCAGCAGCTCCGACAGATCTCTTCATGAAAAACTGTTTTTT. It translates to CASSSDRSLHEKLFF.

This chain joins TRBV9 and TRBJ2-7, with TRBD2 as a possible D gene (6 bases). The germline V gene encodes CDR1 SGDLS and CDR2 YYNGEE. CDR3 length equals 15 residues. V gave up 0 bases and J gave up 0 bases, with 10 bases separating them. In DNA, the CDR3 is TGTGCCAGCAGCGTAGCCCCGGGACTCTCCTACGAGCAGTACTTC. It specifies CASSVAPGLSYEQYF.

Here the CDR3 reads CASSQRVGHTEAFF. For the CDR3, the DNA is TGCGCCAGCAGCCAAAGGGTGGGTCACACTGAAGCTTTCTTT. This chain connects TRBV4-1 to TRBJ1-1; D not resolved. With 2 bases removed from V and 3 bases from J, the gap between germline ends came to 10 bases. Germline-derived CDR1 and CDR2 are MGHRA and YSYEKL. This CDR3 is built from 14 residues.

The genes are TRBV7-2 and TRBJ2-5; D is ambiguous. The V gene lost 5 bases and the J gene lost 0 bases, with 13 bases spanning the gap. The CDR3 has 15 amino acids. Germline assignment: CDR1 SGHTA and CDR2 FQGNSA. As DNA, the CDR3 is TGTGCCAGCAGCACGTCGACCACGTACCAAGAGACCCAGTACTTC. Translation gives CASSTSTTYQETQYF.

The chain has TRBV10-3 and TRBJ2-1; the D call may be TRBD1 or TRBD2 (5 bases each). Germline CDR1 is ENHRY and CDR2 is SYGVKD. This CDR3 region has 14 residues. V was cut by 6 bases and J by 12 bases, with 21 bases left in between. The CDR3 is CAISSGTHRQRQFF. The CDR3 DNA reads TGTGCCATCAGCTCCGGGACCCACCGACAACGGCAGTTCTTC.